This T cell receptor (beta chain) came from a study of neurological immune-mediated disorders. The sample holds many counts of this clonotype. Its antigen is still unknown. From germline, CDR1 is MNHNS and CDR2 SASEGT. The CDR3 runs to 15 residues. With 8 bases removed from V and 0 bases from J, the gap between germline ends came to 14 bases. Overall study findings and caveats: Falling below healthy controls, multiple sclerosis showed the least TCR clonal expansion, while HTLV-1-associated myelopathy showed the most.

TCRdb re-called the 5' RACE reads with MiXCR, one entry per CDR3 protein. Of approximately 59,000 distinct CDR3 sequences listed, more than 4.5% are singletons. The origin of this receptor is a human donor with multiple sclerosis. The donor label of this sample is uncertain. This chain links TRBV6-1 with TRBJ2-1, with D perhaps assigned TRBD1 or TRBD2 (5 bases each). The material sequenced was PBMCs. The CDR3 region is CASPKLGDSYNEQFF. Here the CDR3 DNA reads TGTGCCAGCCCTAAACTGGGGGACTCCTACAATGAGCAGTTCTTC.